This TCR beta chain was captured in a study of blood T cell repertoires in COVID-19. Per the authors' pipeline: Quantification of nucleated cells was approximated via reference gene primer amplification. Here immunoSEQ multiplex PCR was the method, and the copy in TCRdb shows in-frame clones only, minus some. The V and J calls and clone size are taken from that table; D and trimming were inferred from the DNA. The table has 250,000 to 300,000 clones, 89% seen once; the top ten hold 1.7%. Germline trimming cut 0 bases from V and 7 bases from J; bases unmatched to any gene: 7. Germline CDR1 and CDR2: SGHRS and YFSETQ. CDR3 length: 15 amino acids.

The chain is built from TRBV5-1 and TRBJ2-1; TRBD2 matches 7 bases. Sequences were obtained from PBMCs or T cells enriched from blood (not recorded which). This clonotype originated in a woman between 40 and 55 years old who had recovered from COVID-19. DNA of the CDR3: TGCGCCAGCAGCTTGGCTGAGCGGGGCGGGAATGAGCAGTTCTTC. Protein sequence: CASSLAERGGNEQFF.